This T cell receptor beta chain was sequenced for a study of cytomegalovirus exposure and HLA in healthy donors. The trim removed 2 bases at V and 3 bases at J, leaving 1 base unmatched. CDR1 SGHRS and CDR2 YFSETQ come from the germline V gene. This CDR3 region has 14 residues. This PCR relied on a set of 60 Vbeta primers and 13 Jbeta primers. Profiled with immunoSEQ multiplex PCR; TCRdb holds only in-frame clones, not every one. This table holds approximately 58,000 clones, around 83% found once. The rearrangement uses TRBV5-1 and TRBJ2-2; 7 nucleotides match TRBD1. The sequence was collected from a man aged 25 to 45 in good health and CMV-seronegative. The sequenced sample consisted of PBMCs. The CDR3 region has the DNA TGCGCCAGCAGCTTACAGGGGTACACCGGGGAGCTGTTTTTT. Residues: CASSLQGYTGELFF.